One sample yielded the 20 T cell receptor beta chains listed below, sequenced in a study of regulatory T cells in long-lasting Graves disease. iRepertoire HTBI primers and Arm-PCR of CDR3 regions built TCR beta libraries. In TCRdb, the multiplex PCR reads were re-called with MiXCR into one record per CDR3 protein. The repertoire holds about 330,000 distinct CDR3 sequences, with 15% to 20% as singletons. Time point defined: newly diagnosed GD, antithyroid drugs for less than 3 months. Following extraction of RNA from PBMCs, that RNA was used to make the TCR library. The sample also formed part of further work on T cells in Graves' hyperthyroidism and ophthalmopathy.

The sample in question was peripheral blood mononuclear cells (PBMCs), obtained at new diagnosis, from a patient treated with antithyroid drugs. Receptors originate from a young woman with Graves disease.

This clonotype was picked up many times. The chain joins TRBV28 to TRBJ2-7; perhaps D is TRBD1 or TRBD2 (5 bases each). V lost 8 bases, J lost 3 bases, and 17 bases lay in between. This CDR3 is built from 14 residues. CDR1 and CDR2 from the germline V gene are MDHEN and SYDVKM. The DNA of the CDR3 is TGTGCCAGCCGCCGGGACGGGACGAGCTACGAGCAGTACTTC. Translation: CASRRDGTSYEQYF.

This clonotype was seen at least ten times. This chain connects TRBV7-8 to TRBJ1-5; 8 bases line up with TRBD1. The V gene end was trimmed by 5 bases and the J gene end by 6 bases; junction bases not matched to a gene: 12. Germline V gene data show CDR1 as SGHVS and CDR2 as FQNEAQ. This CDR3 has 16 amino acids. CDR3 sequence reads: CASSPGQGAAGQPQHF. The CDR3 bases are TGTGCCAGCAGCCCAGGGCAGGGGGCTGCGGGTCAGCCCCAGCATTTT.

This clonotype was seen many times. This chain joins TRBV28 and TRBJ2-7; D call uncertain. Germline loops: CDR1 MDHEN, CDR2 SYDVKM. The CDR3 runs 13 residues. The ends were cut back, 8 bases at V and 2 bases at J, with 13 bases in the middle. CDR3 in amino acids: CASQGLPTYEQYF. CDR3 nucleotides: TGTGCCAGCCAAGGGCTTCCTACCTACGAGCAGTACTTC.

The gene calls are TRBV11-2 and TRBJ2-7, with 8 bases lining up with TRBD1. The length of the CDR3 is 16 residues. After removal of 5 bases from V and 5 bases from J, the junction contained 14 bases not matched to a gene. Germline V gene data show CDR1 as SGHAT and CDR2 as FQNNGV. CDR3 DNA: TGTGCCAGCAGCCCAAAGGCGGGACAGGTAAACCACGAGCAGTACTTC. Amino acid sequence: CASSPKAGQVNHEQYF.

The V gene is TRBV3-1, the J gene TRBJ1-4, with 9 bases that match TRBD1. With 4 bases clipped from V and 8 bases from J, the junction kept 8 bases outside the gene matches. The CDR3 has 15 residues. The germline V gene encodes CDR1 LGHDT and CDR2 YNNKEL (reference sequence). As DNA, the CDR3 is TGTGCCAGCAGCCGGACAGGGGCGGAAAGCGAAAAACTGTTTTTT. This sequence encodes CASSRTGAESEKLFF.

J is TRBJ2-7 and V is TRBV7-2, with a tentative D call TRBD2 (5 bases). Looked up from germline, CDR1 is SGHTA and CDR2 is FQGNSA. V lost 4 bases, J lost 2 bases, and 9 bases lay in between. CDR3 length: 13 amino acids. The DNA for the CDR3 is TGTGCCAGCAGCTCGGGGTGGGCCTACGAGCAGTACTTC. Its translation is CASSSGWAYEQYF.

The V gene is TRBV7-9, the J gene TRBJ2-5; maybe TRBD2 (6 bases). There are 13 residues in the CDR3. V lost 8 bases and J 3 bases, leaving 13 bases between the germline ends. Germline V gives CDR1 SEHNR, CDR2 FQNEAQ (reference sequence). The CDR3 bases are TGTGCCAGCGGCGGGGCTTACAAAGAGACCCAGTACTTC. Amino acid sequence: CASGGAYKETQYF.

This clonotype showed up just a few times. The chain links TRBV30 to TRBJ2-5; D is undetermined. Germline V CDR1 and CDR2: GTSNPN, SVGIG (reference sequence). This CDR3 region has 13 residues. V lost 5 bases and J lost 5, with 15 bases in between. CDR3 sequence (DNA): TGTGCCTGGGGAGCTGAAGTAAGGGAGACCCAGTACTTC. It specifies CAWGAEVRETQYF. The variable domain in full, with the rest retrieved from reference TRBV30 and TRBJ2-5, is SQTIHQWPATLVQPVGSPLSLECTVEGTSNPNLYWYRQAAGRGLQLLFYSVGIGQISSEVPQNLSASRPQDRQFILSSKKLLLSDSGFYLCAWGAEVRETQYFGPGTRLLVL.

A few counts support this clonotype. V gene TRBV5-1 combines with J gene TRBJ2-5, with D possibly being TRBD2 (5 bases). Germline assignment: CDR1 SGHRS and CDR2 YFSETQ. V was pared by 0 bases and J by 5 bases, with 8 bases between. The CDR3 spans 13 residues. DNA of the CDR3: TGCGCCAGCAGCTTGGCCACGGGGGAGACCCAGTACTTC. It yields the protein CASSLATGETQYF.

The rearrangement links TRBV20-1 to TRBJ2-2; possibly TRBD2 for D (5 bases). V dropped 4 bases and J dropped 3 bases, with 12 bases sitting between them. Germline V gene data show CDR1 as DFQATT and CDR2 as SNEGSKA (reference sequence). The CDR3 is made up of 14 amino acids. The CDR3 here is CSAKGFGDTGELFF. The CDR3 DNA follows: TGCAGTGCTAAGGGATTCGGGGACACCGGGGAGCTGTTTTTT.

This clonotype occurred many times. For the CDR3, the DNA is TGCGCCAGCAGCTTGTTGGCGGGATTGAACACTGAAGCTTTCTTT. Encoded protein: CASSLLAGLNTEAFF. The rearrangement uses TRBV5-1 and TRBJ1-1; D is uncertain. The CDR3 extends over 15 amino acids. Germline CDR1 SGHRS, CDR2 YFSETQ. The V end lost 1 base, the J end lost 0 bases, and 10 bases lay between the germline ends.

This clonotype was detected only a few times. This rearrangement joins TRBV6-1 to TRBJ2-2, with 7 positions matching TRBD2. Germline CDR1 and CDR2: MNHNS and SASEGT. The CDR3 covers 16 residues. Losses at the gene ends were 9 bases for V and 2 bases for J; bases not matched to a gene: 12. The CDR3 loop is CASLRSGTFNTGELFF. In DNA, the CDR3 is TGTGCCAGTTTACGCAGCGGGACGTTTAACACCGGGGAGCTGTTTTTT.

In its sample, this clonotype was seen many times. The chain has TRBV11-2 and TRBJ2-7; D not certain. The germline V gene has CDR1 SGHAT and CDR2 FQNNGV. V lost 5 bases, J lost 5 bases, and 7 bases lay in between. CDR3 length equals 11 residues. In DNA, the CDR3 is TGTGCCAGCAGCCAAGGGCACGAGCAGTACTTC. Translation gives CASSQGHEQYF.

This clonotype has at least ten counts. CDR3 coding DNA: TGTGCCAGCAGCCGGATAGCCGGGGAGCTGTTTTTT. Protein product: CASSRIAGELFF. V gene TRBV28 combines with J gene TRBJ2-2; D is ambiguous. V was shortened by 6 bases and J by 6 bases, with 8 bases between the two germline ends. This CDR3 is 12 amino acids long. Germline lookup yields CDR1 MDHEN and CDR2 SYDVKM.

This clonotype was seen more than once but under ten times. The CDR3 DNA is TGTGCCAGCAGGATGGGCCTGGGTAGGACACCCCTCCACTTT. This encodes CASRMGLGRTPLHF. The chain is built from TRBV27 and TRBJ1-6; D remains unclear. The CDR3 covers 14 residues. Germline CDR1 reads MNHEY; CDR2 reads SMNVEV (reference sequence). The V end was cut by 6 bases, the J end by 11 bases, with 17 bases between.

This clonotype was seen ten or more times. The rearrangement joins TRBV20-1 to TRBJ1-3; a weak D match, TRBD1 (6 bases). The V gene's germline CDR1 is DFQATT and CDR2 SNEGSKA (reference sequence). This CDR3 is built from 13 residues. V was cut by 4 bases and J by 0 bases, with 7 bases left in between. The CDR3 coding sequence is TGCAGTGCTATACAGGGCTCTGGAAACACCATATATTTT. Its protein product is CSAIQGSGNTIYF.

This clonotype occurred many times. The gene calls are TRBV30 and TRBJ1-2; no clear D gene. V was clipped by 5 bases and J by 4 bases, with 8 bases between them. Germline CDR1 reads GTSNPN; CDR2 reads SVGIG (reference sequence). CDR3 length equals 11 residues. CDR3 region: CAWDGGYGYTF. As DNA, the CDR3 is TGTGCCTGGGATGGAGGCTATGGCTACACCTTC.

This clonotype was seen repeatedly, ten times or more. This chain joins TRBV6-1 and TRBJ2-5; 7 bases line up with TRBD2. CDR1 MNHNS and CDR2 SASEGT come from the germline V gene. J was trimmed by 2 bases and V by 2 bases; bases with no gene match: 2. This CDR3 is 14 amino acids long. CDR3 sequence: CASSEWRGQETQYF. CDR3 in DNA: TGTGCCAGCAGTGAATGGCGGGGGCAAGAGACCCAGTACTTC.

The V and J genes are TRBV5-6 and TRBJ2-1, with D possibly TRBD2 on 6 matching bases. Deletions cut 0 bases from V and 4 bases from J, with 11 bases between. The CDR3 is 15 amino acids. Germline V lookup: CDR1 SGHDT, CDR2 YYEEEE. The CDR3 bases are TGTGCCAGCAGCTTGGAAGGGAGGCTATACAATGAGCAGTTCTTC. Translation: CASSLEGRLYNEQFF.

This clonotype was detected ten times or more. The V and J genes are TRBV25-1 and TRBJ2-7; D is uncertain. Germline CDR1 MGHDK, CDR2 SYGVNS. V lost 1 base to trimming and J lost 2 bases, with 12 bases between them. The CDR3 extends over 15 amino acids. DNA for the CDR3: TGTGCCAGCAGTGAATCAATTTTCGACACCTACGAGCAGTACTTC. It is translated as CASSESIFDTYEQYF.